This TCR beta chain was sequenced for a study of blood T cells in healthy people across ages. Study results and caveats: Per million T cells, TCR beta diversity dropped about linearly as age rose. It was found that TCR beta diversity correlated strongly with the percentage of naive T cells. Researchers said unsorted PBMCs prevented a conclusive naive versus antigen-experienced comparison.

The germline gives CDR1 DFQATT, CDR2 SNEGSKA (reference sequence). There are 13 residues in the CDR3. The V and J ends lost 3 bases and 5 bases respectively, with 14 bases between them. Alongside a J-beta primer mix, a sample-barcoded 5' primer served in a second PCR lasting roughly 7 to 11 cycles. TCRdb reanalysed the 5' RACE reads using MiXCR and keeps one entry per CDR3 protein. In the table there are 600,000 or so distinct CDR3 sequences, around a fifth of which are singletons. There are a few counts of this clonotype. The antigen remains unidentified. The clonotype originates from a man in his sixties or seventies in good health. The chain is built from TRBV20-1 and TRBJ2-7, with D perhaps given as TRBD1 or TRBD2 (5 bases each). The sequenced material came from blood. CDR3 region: CSASFGTVHEQYF. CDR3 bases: TGCAGTGCTAGTTTTGGGACGGTCCACGAGCAGTACTTC.